Presented here are 2 T cell receptor beta chains from one specimen sequenced in a study of blood T cells in healthy people across ages. A J-beta primer mix and a sample-barcoded 5' primer were used in a second PCR of roughly 6 to 11 cycles. TCRdb processed the 5' RACE reads anew with MiXCR; each CDR3 protein has one entry. In the table there are under 850,000 distinct CDR3 sequences, around 36% of which are singletons. Material: blood. The receptor set was obtained from a man between 18 and 35 years old in good health.

This clonotype was counted ten times or more. The chain recombines TRBV20-1 with TRBJ2-3; D gene uncertain. Germline loops: CDR1 DFQATT, CDR2 SNEGSKA (reference sequence). The CDR3 runs to 15 residues. V lost 6 bases to trimming and J lost 1 base, with 17 bases between them. CDR3 in DNA: TGCAGTGCCAGCGTCGGTAGCCAGGGCACAGATACGCAGTATTTT. Amino acids: CSASVGSQGTDTQYF.

The chain has TRBV3-1 and TRBJ1-1; no clear D. The ends were cut back, 1 base at V and 11 bases at J, with 8 bases in the middle. The germline V gene encodes CDR1 LGHDT and CDR2 YNNKEL (reference sequence). The CDR3 covers 11 residues. CDR3 loop: CASSQAEEAFF. The DNA of the CDR3 is TGTGCCAGCAGCCAAGCGGAGGAGGCTTTCTTT.